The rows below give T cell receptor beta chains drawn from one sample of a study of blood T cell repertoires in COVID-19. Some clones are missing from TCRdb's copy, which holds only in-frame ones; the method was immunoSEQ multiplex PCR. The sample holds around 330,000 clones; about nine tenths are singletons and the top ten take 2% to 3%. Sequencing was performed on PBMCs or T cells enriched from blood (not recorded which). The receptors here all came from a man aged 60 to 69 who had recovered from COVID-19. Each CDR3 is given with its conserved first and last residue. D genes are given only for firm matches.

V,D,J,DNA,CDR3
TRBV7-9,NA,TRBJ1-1,TGTGCCAGCAGCGTGGACAGTGGGACTGAAGCTTTCTTT,CASSVDSGTEAFF
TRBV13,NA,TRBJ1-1,TGTGCCAGCAGCCCCCGGCGGCAAAACACTGAAGCTTTCTTT,CASSPRRQNTEAFF
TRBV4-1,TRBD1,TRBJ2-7,TGCGCCAGCAGCCCGGGACAGGGATACTACGAGCAGTACTTC,CASSPGQGYYEQYF
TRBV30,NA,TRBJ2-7,TGTGCCTGGAGTCCGCAGGGATTAGGCGAGCAGTACTTC,CAWSPQGLGEQYF
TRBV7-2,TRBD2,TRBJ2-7,TGTGCCAGCAGCTTTAGCGGGGGGACCGGCGAGCAGTACTTC,CASSFSGGTGEQYF
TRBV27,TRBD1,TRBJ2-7,TGTGCCAGCAGTTTAATGGGACAGGGCTACGAGCAGTACTTC,CASSLMGQGYEQYF
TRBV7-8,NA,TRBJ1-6,TGTGCCAGCAGCTTCGAGAGCTCCTATAATTCACCCCTCCACTTT,CASSFESSYNSPLHF
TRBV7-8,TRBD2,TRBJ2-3,TGTGCCAGCAGCCCTCCGGGACTAGCGGGAGATACGCAGTATTTT,CASSPPGLAGDTQYF
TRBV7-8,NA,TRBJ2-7,TGTGCCAGCAGCCCCGCGTACGAGCAGTACTTC,CASSPAYEQYF
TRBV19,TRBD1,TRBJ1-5,TGTGCCAGCCGAGGGACAGGGGGTTTTTATAGCAATCAGCCCCAGCATTTT,CASRGTGGFYSNQPQHF
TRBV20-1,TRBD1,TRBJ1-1,TGCAGTGCTAGTCCCTCAGGGGGTGACACTGAAGCTTTCTTT,CSASPSGGDTEAFF
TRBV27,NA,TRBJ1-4,TGTGCCAGCCCCCCCGGGGAGATCCATTGTGAAAAACTGTTTTTT,CASPPGEIHCEKLFF
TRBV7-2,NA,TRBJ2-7,TGTGCCAGCAGCCTTTACGGGACTTACGGTTCCTACGAGCAGTACTTC,CASSLYGTYGSYEQYF
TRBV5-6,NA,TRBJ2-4,TGTGCCAGCAGCCCCCTCCCGGGAGTCCTCAAAAACATTCAGTACTTC,CASSPLPGVLKNIQYF
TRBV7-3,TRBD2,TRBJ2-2,TGTGCCAGCAGCTTATTCGAGGGGACTAAACGAGGCGGGGAGCTGTTTTTT,CASSLFEGTKRGGELFF